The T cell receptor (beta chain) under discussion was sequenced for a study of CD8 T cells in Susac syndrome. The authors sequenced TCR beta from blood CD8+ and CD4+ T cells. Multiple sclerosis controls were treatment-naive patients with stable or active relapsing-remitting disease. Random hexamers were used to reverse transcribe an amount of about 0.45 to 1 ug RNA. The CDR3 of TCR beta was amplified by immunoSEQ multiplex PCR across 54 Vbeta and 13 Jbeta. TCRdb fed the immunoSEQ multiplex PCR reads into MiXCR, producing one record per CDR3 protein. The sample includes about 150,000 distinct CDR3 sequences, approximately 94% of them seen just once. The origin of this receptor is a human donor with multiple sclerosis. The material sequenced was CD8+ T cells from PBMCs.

The CDR3 spells CALEGGQGPSGSQYF. The CDR3, as DNA: TGTGCCCTAGAGGGAGGACAGGGCCCATCGGGGTCCCAGTACTTC. The J gene is TRBJ2-5, the V gene TRBV30, with 8 bases that match TRBD1. The length of the CDR3 is 15 residues. V was clipped by 8 bases and J by 9 bases; unmatched bases: 20. Germline CDR1 and CDR2: GTSNPN and SVGIG (reference sequence).